This T cell receptor (beta chain) derives from a study of T cell responses to AZD1222 COVID-19 vaccine. Measured with immunoSEQ multiplex PCR; TCRdb has only the in-frame clones, and not every one. The sample holds over 100,000 clones; 90% are singletons and the top ten take 6.9%. CDR1 and CDR2 from the germline V gene are SQVTM and ANQGSEA. The CDR3 is 15 amino acids. The V end lost 3 bases, the J end lost 7 bases, and 21 bases lay between the germline ends. Details on this clone: What it binds is unknown.

The study's findings and limits: The donor group comprised mostly white British people and more females; the analysis possibly underestimated clonal diversity.

The material sequenced was peripheral blood, taken on day 0 of AZD1222 vaccination. V gene TRBV29-1 combines with J gene TRBJ2-5; D may be TRBD2 (5 bases). The clonotype originates from an adult in good health. The CDR3 region is CSVDYSLAGSGTQYF. DNA for the CDR3: TGCAGCGTTGATTATAGCCTAGCCGGATCGGGGACCCAGTACTTC.